The rows below give T cell receptor beta chains drawn from one sample of a study of OX40 agonist ivuxolimab in advanced cancers. The data were produced by immunoSEQ multiplex PCR, yet TCRdb's version contains in-frame clones alone and is incomplete. Of 60,000 to 65,000 clones in the sample, approximately 80% were seen once. The specimen was CD4+ or CD8+ T cells sorted from blood, collected in a trial of the OX40 agonist ivuxolimab. Receptors originate from an adult with an advanced solid tumor such as melanoma, head and neck, liver or kidney cancer. The CDR3 runs from the conserved cysteine through the conserved F or W. The order of the fields is J gene, V gene, D gene, clone size, CDR3 DNA, CDR3 protein. D genes are given only for firm matches. Only part of the rows carry a size: once, few, many, or a class if the clone is expanded.

j_call: TRBJ1-6
v_call: TRBV5-4
d_call: NA
clone_size: NA
cdr3_nt: TGTGCCAGCAGCTCATTTACAGAATTAAATTCACCCCTCCACTTT
cdr3_aa: CASSSFTELNSPLHF

j_call: TRBJ1-1
v_call: TRBV7-3
d_call: NA
clone_size: NA
cdr3_nt: TGTGCCAGCAGCTCCAGGGTGTTGAGCGCTGAAGCTTTCTTT
cdr3_aa: CASSSRVLSAEAFF

j_call: TRBJ1-2
v_call: TRBV5-1
d_call: TRBD1
clone_size: NA
cdr3_nt: TGCGCCAGCAGCGGAACAGGGGGTGTAGGATATGGCTACACCTTC
cdr3_aa: CASSGTGGVGYGYTF

j_call: TRBJ2-1
v_call: TRBV4-3
d_call: NA
clone_size: NA
cdr3_nt: TGCGCCAGCAGCCAAGATTCGGCGGCCAAGTCCCCTGAGCAGTTCTTC
cdr3_aa: CASSQDSAAKSPEQFF

j_call: TRBJ2-3
v_call: TRBV6-5
d_call: NA
clone_size: NA
cdr3_nt: TGTGCCAGCAGTTACTCGTCTCACGGAAGCACAGATACGCAGTATTTT
cdr3_aa: CASSYSSHGSTDTQYF

j_call: TRBJ2-3
v_call: TRBV5-1
d_call: TRBD2
clone_size: NA
cdr3_nt: TGCGCCAGCAGCCTTCGACTAGCGGGAGATTTCGATACGCAGTATTTT
cdr3_aa: CASSLRLAGDFDTQYF

j_call: TRBJ1-2
v_call: TRBV5-6
d_call: NA
clone_size: NA
cdr3_nt: TGTGCCAGCAGCAAACAGAACTATGGCTACACCTTC
cdr3_aa: CASSKQNYGYTF

j_call: TRBJ2-1
v_call: TRBV4-3
d_call: TRBD2
clone_size: NA
cdr3_nt: TGCGCCAGCAGCCAGGCCACTAGCGGGAATTACAATGAGCAGTTCTTC
cdr3_aa: CASSQATSGNYNEQFF

j_call: TRBJ2-1
v_call: TRBV7-6
d_call: NA
clone_size: NA
cdr3_nt: TGTGCCAGCAGCTTAGATGGGGCGGGACGCTACAATGAGCAGTTCTTC
cdr3_aa: CASSLDGAGRYNEQFF

j_call: TRBJ1-1
v_call: TRBV6-5
d_call: NA
clone_size: NA
cdr3_nt: TGTGCCAGCAGTGGCGCCGGGACAATGAACACTGAAGCTTTCTTT
cdr3_aa: CASSGAGTMNTEAFF

j_call: TRBJ1-5
v_call: TRBV19
d_call: NA
clone_size: once
cdr3_nt: TGTGCCAGTAGTGACCCAGCGGGAAGCAATCAGCCCCAGCATTTT
cdr3_aa: CASSDPAGSNQPQHF

j_call: TRBJ2-5
v_call: TRBV4-2
d_call: TRBD1
clone_size: NA
cdr3_nt: TGTGCCAGCAGCCAGGGGACAGGGGTTGTTGGGGAGACCCAGTACTTC
cdr3_aa: CASSQGTGVVGETQYF

j_call: TRBJ2-7
v_call: TRBV6-5
d_call: TRBD1
clone_size: NA
cdr3_nt: TGTGCCAGCAGTTACTCCGGACAGGGGTCCCTCGAGCAGTACTTC
cdr3_aa: CASSYSGQGSLEQYF

j_call: TRBJ1-1
v_call: TRBV19
d_call: NA
clone_size: NA
cdr3_nt: TGTGCCAGTAGTATTGGACAGACGAACACTGAAGCTTTCTTT
cdr3_aa: CASSIGQTNTEAFF

j_call: TRBJ1-4
v_call: TRBV27
d_call: NA
clone_size: NA
cdr3_nt: TGTGCCAGCAGTTTATGGGAGGGGAGGCAACTGTTTTTT
cdr3_aa: CASSLWEGRQLFF

j_call: TRBJ2-3
v_call: TRBV30
d_call: NA
clone_size: few
cdr3_nt: TGTGCCTGGAGTGCATCTTATGCAGATACGCAGTATTTT
cdr3_aa: CAWSASYADTQYF

j_call: TRBJ2-3
v_call: TRBV18
d_call: TRBD2
clone_size: NA
cdr3_nt: TGTGCCAGCTCACCGCTAGCGGGAGTCACAGATACGCAGTATTTT
cdr3_aa: CASSPLAGVTDTQYF

j_call: TRBJ2-1
v_call: TRBV12-5
d_call: NA
clone_size: NA
cdr3_nt: TGTGCTAGTGGTCACGGGGTCTTACAAAGTGAGCAGTTCTTC
cdr3_aa: CASGHGVLQSEQFF

j_call: TRBJ1-1
v_call: TRBV20-1
d_call: NA
clone_size: NA
cdr3_nt: TGCAGTGCTAGCAGAAACACTGAAGCTTTCTTT
cdr3_aa: CSASRNTEAFF

j_call: TRBJ2-1
v_call: TRBV9
d_call: TRBD2
clone_size: once
cdr3_nt: TGTGCCAGCAGCGTCGCGGCGGGAGCTGAGCAGTTCTTC
cdr3_aa: CASSVAAGAEQFF

j_call: TRBJ1-6
v_call: TRBV9
d_call: NA
clone_size: NA
cdr3_nt: TGTGCCAGCAGCGGAAGACAGCTAGCTAATTCACCCCTCCACTTT
cdr3_aa: CASSGRQLANSPLHF

j_call: TRBJ2-7
v_call: TRBV27
d_call: NA
clone_size: few
cdr3_nt: TGTGCCAGCAGTAGGTCAGCAGGGGAATACCCCTACGAGCAGTACTTC
cdr3_aa: CASSRSAGEYPYEQYF

j_call: TRBJ2-7
v_call: TRBV13
d_call: NA
clone_size: NA
cdr3_nt: TGTGCCAGCAGCTTCGACAGACTTTCCTACGAGCAGTACTTC
cdr3_aa: CASSFDRLSYEQYF

j_call: TRBJ2-7
v_call: TRBV27
d_call: TRBD2
clone_size: once
cdr3_nt: TGTGCCAGCAGTTTATCGGGCGGACTAGACCTCTACGAGCAGTACTTC
cdr3_aa: CASSLSGGLDLYEQYF

j_call: TRBJ2-1
v_call: TRBV7-2
d_call: NA
clone_size: NA
cdr3_nt: TGTGCCAGCAGCTTAGGGGAATACAATGAGCAGTTCTTC
cdr3_aa: CASSLGEYNEQFF

j_call: TRBJ1-2
v_call: TRBV4-3
d_call: TRBD1
clone_size: NA
cdr3_nt: TGCGCCAGCAGCCAAAGGACAGGGGATGGCTACACCTTC
cdr3_aa: CASSQRTGDGYTF

j_call: TRBJ2-1
v_call: TRBV7-2
d_call: NA
clone_size: NA
cdr3_nt: TGTGCCAGCAGCTTAGATCCAAGCTCCTACAATGAGCAGTTCTTC
cdr3_aa: CASSLDPSSYNEQFF

j_call: TRBJ2-1
v_call: TRBV5-1
d_call: TRBD2
clone_size: NA
cdr3_nt: TGCGCCAGCAGCTTGGAGGCTAGCGGGACAACCTACAATGAGCAGTTCTTC
cdr3_aa: CASSLEASGTTYNEQFF

j_call: TRBJ1-2
v_call: TRBV4-1
d_call: TRBD1
clone_size: NA
cdr3_nt: TGCGCCAGCAGCCAAGGTCCTAACAGGGGCGACTATGGCTACACCTTC
cdr3_aa: CASSQGPNRGDYGYTF

j_call: TRBJ1-1
v_call: TRBV19
d_call: NA
clone_size: NA
cdr3_nt: TGTGCCAGCAGACAGACTATGAACACTGAAGCTTTCTTT
cdr3_aa: CASRQTMNTEAFF

j_call: TRBJ1-1
v_call: TRBV5-4
d_call: NA
clone_size: NA
cdr3_nt: TGTGCCAGCAGCTTGGAGGGGGTGAACACTGAAGCTTTCTTT
cdr3_aa: CASSLEGVNTEAFF

j_call: TRBJ2-2
v_call: TRBV9
d_call: NA
clone_size: NA
cdr3_nt: TGTGCCAGCAGCGTCAGTGGGGAAATGGGGGAGCTGTTTTTT
cdr3_aa: CASSVSGEMGELFF

j_call: TRBJ1-1
v_call: TRBV10-3
d_call: TRBD1
clone_size: NA
cdr3_nt: TGTGCCATCAGAAAGGAAGGGGGCCAGTGGAACACTGAAGCTTTCTTT
cdr3_aa: CAIRKEGGQWNTEAFF

j_call: TRBJ2-1
v_call: TRBV12-5
d_call: TRBD2
clone_size: NA
cdr3_nt: TGTGCTAGTGGTTTGAGTGGTTCGGCTAGCGGGACCTACAATGAGCAGTTCTTC
cdr3_aa: CASGLSGSASGTYNEQFF

j_call: TRBJ2-7
v_call: TRBV5-1
d_call: TRBD1
clone_size: NA
cdr3_nt: TGCGCCAGCAGCATGGGACAGGGCTCCTACGAGCAGTACTTC
cdr3_aa: CASSMGQGSYEQYF

j_call: TRBJ1-2
v_call: TRBV6-6
d_call: TRBD1
clone_size: NA
cdr3_nt: TGTGCCAGCAGTTACACAGGGGACTATGGCTACACCTTC
cdr3_aa: CASSYTGDYGYTF

j_call: TRBJ1-1
v_call: TRBV19
d_call: NA
clone_size: few
cdr3_nt: TGTGCCAGTAGTCGGTGGGAGGCCACTGAAGCTTTCTTT
cdr3_aa: CASSRWEATEAFF

j_call: TRBJ1-5
v_call: TRBV7-6
d_call: NA
clone_size: NA
cdr3_nt: TGTGCCAGCAGCCTCTGGAGACAGCCCCAGCATTTT
cdr3_aa: CASSLWRQPQHF

j_call: TRBJ1-2
v_call: TRBV6-5
d_call: NA
clone_size: NA
cdr3_nt: TGTGCCAGCAGAGACGGAACTAGGGTTTTTCGTGGCTACACCTTC
cdr3_aa: CASRDGTRVFRGYTF

j_call: TRBJ2-2
v_call: TRBV28
d_call: NA
clone_size: once
cdr3_nt: TGTGCCAGCAGAAAAAGACAGAACACCGGGGAGCTGTTTTTT
cdr3_aa: CASRKRQNTGELFF

j_call: TRBJ2-7
v_call: TRBV7-2
d_call: TRBD2
clone_size: few
cdr3_nt: TGTGCCAGCAGCTTTAACTCGGGAGGTCGGAACGAGCAGTACTTC
cdr3_aa: CASSFNSGGRNEQYF

j_call: TRBJ2-7
v_call: TRBV29-1
d_call: TRBD1
clone_size: NA
cdr3_nt: TGCAGCGTTCTAATAGACAGGGCCGGCTCCGAGCAGTACTTC
cdr3_aa: CSVLIDRAGSEQYF

j_call: TRBJ2-5
v_call: TRBV7-6
d_call: NA
clone_size: NA
cdr3_nt: TGTGCCAGCAGCTTAGAGAAAGCGCCCAAGGGGACCCAGTACTTC
cdr3_aa: CASSLEKAPKGTQYF

j_call: TRBJ1-6
v_call: TRBV2
d_call: TRBD1
clone_size: NA
cdr3_nt: TGTGCCAGCGTGTCGACAGGGGGCATGGGGGGTTCACCCCTCCACTTT
cdr3_aa: CASVSTGGMGGSPLHF

j_call: TRBJ2-5
v_call: TRBV10-3
d_call: TRBD2
clone_size: few
cdr3_nt: TGTGCCATCAGTGACCCAGCGGGAGGACAAGAGACCCAGTACTTC
cdr3_aa: CAISDPAGGQETQYF

j_call: TRBJ2-5
v_call: TRBV5-1
d_call: NA
clone_size: NA
cdr3_nt: TGCGCCAGCAGCGCACTAGAGGGGAAGACCCAGTACTTC
cdr3_aa: CASSALEGKTQYF

j_call: TRBJ1-5
v_call: TRBV5-1
d_call: NA
clone_size: NA
cdr3_nt: TGCGCCAGCAGCTTGGAGTCGGGCTCCAATCAGCCCCAGCATTTT
cdr3_aa: CASSLESGSNQPQHF

j_call: TRBJ2-1
v_call: TRBV27
d_call: NA
clone_size: NA
cdr3_nt: TGTGCCTCGTTGGGCACCTACAATGAGCAGTTCTTC
cdr3_aa: CASLGTYNEQFF

j_call: TRBJ2-1
v_call: TRBV12-5
d_call: TRBD1
clone_size: few
cdr3_nt: TGTGCTAGTGCCGAGGACAGGGTATACAATGAGCAGTTCTTC
cdr3_aa: CASAEDRVYNEQFF

j_call: TRBJ2-5
v_call: TRBV15
d_call: TRBD1
clone_size: NA
cdr3_nt: TGTGCCACCAGCAGAGGGACAGGGAGGTTTAAGGAGACCCAGTACTTC
cdr3_aa: CATSRGTGRFKETQYF

j_call: TRBJ2-7
v_call: TRBV2
d_call: TRBD1
clone_size: NA
cdr3_nt: TGTGCCAGCAGAGACAGGGTGAACTCCTACGAGCAGTACTTC
cdr3_aa: CASRDRVNSYEQYF

j_call: TRBJ1-3
v_call: TRBV2
d_call: NA
clone_size: once
cdr3_nt: TGTGCCAGCAGTGACAGTGGCCTTTCTGGAAACACCATATATTTT
cdr3_aa: CASSDSGLSGNTIYF

j_call: TRBJ1-2
v_call: TRBV5-4
d_call: NA
clone_size: NA
cdr3_nt: TGTGCCAGCAGCCAAGAACGGAACTATGGCTACACCTTC
cdr3_aa: CASSQERNYGYTF

j_call: TRBJ1-1
v_call: TRBV10-3
d_call: NA
clone_size: NA
cdr3_nt: TGTGCCCCGTTATGCACTGAAGCTTTCTTT
cdr3_aa: CAPLCTEAFF